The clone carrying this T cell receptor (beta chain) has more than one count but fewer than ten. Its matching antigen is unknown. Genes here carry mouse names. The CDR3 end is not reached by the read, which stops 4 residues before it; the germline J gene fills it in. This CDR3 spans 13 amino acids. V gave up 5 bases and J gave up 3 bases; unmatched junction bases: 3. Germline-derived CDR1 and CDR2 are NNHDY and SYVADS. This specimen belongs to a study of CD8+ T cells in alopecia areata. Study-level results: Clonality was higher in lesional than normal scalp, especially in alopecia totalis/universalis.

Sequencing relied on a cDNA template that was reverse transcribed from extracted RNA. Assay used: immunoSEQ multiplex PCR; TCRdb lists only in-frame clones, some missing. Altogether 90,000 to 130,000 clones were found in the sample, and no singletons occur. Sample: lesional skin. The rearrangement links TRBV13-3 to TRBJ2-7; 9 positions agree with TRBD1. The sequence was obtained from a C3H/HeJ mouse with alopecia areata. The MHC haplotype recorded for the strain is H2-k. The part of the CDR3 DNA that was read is TGTGCCAGCAGGTGGACAGGGGTCTAT. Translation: CASRWTGVY. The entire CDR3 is CASRWTGVYEQYF.